Listed below are T cell receptor beta chains from one sample, sequenced in a study of blood T cell repertoires in COVID-19. Produced via immunoSEQ multiplex PCR; TCRdb's table is partial and in-frame only. The sample lists fewer than 200,000 clones, around 82% occurring once. Source material: peripheral blood. The receptors derive from a woman in her seventies who had recovered from COVID-19. CDR3s include the opening cysteine and the closing phenylalanine or tryptophan. The D gene is left open where the match is weak. Where a row states a size, it is once, few, many or the class of an expanded clone; other rows omit it.

D: NA
size: NA
length: 14
J: TRBJ2-5
V: TRBV4-2
CDR3: CASSRFERQETQYF
DNA: TGTGCCAGCAGCCGATTCGAGCGGCAAGAGACCCAGTACTTC

D: NA
size: NA
length: 13
J: TRBJ1-1
V: TRBV3-1/TRBV3-2
CDR3: CASTPHGGTEAFF
DNA: TGTGCCAGCACCCCACACGGGGGGACTGAAGCTTTCTTT

D: TRBD1
size: NA
length: 13
J: TRBJ1-1
V: TRBV30
CDR3: CAWSGDRGREAFF
DNA: TGTGCCTGGAGTGGGGACAGGGGGCGAGAGGCTTTCTTT

D: NA
size: NA
length: 13
J: TRBJ1-1
V: TRBV5-1
CDR3: CASSLVPTAEAFF
DNA: TGCGCCAGCAGCTTAGTCCCGACTGCTGAAGCTTTCTTT

D: NA
size: NA
length: 11
J: TRBJ1-2
V: TRBV10-3
CDR3: CATGGQGGYTF
DNA: TGTGCCACCGGGGGGCAAGGTGGCTACACCTTC

D: TRBD2
size: NA
length: 15
J: TRBJ2-5
V: TRBV16
CDR3: CASSQRTSGTGAQYF
DNA: TGTGCCAGCAGCCAACGGACTAGCGGAACGGGGGCCCAGTACTTC

D: TRBD1
size: few
length: 13
J: TRBJ2-1
V: TRBV9
CDR3: CASTTGSYNEQFF
DNA: TGTGCCAGTACGACAGGGTCCTACAATGAGCAGTTCTTC

D: TRBD1
size: NA
length: 13
J: TRBJ1-1
V: TRBV5-4
CDR3: CASSAGQEPEAFF
DNA: TGTGCCAGCAGCGCGGGACAGGAACCTGAAGCTTTCTTT

D: NA
size: NA
length: 14
J: TRBJ2-1
V: TRBV10-2
CDR3: CASRRLGSYNEQFF
DNA: TGCGCCAGCAGGAGGTTAGGATCCTACAATGAGCAGTTCTTC

D: NA
size: NA
length: 15
J: TRBJ1-1
V: TRBV7-2
CDR3: CASSPRWGGEGEAFF
DNA: TGTGCCAGCAGCCCCCGGTGGGGAGGGGAAGGTGAAGCTTTCTTT

D: NA
size: few
length: 14
J: TRBJ1-2
V: TRBV11-2
CDR3: CASSLVSETYGYTF
DNA: TGTGCCAGCAGCTTAGTCTCGGAGACCTATGGCTACACCTTC

D: TRBD1
size: NA
length: 15
J: TRBJ2-1
V: TRBV7-9
CDR3: CASSLIRQGGDEQFF
DNA: TGTGCCAGCAGCCTAATCCGACAGGGCGGCGATGAGCAGTTCTTC

D: NA
size: NA
length: 14
J: TRBJ2-1
V: TRBV25-1
CDR3: CASKERGTYNEQFF
DNA: TGTGCCAGCAAGGAACGGGGAACCTACAATGAGCAGTTCTTC

D: NA
size: NA
length: 18
J: TRBJ2-3
V: TRBV6-2/TRBV6-3
CDR3: CASSYSLAVAGSTDTQYF
DNA: TGTGCCAGCAGTTACTCGTTAGCGGTGGCGGGAAGCACAGATACGCAGTATTTT

D: NA
size: NA
length: 16
J: TRBJ2-3
V: TRBV3-1/TRBV3-2
CDR3: CASSHRTDQGTDTQYF
DNA: TGTGCCAGCAGCCACCGGACAGACCAGGGCACAGATACGCAGTATTTT

D: TRBD2
size: NA
length: 17
J: TRBJ2-7
V: TRBV28
CDR3: CASSPRGLAGGRGEQYF
DNA: TGTGCCAGCAGTCCCCGGGGACTAGCGGGAGGCAGGGGCGAGCAGTACTTC

D: NA
size: NA
length: 13
J: TRBJ1-1
V: TRBV10-3
CDR3: CAITPSGNTEAFF
DNA: TGTGCCATCACCCCATCAGGGAACACTGAAGCTTTCTTT

D: NA
size: NA
length: 13
J: TRBJ1-1
V: TRBV3-1/TRBV3-2
CDR3: CASSQDWDTEAFF
DNA: TGTGCCAGCAGCCAGGACTGGGACACTGAAGCTTTCTTT

D: TRBD2
size: NA
length: 18
J: TRBJ2-1
V: TRBV7-3
CDR3: CASSPRFGAGGQWSEQFF
DNA: TGTGCCAGCAGCCCCAGGTTCGGAGCGGGAGGGCAGTGGAGTGAGCAGTTCTTC

D: NA
size: few
length: 14
J: TRBJ1-4
V: TRBV7-9
CDR3: CASTPRGPNEKLFF
DNA: TGTGCCAGCACCCCCCGCGGGCCGAATGAAAAACTGTTTTTT

D: TRBD1
size: few
length: 15
J: TRBJ1-4
V: TRBV19
CDR3: CASRPRQGINEKLFF
DNA: TGTGCCAGTAGACCCAGACAGGGGATAAATGAAAAACTGTTTTTT

D: NA
size: once
length: 14
J: TRBJ2-1
V: TRBV5-1
CDR3: CASSPESSYNEQFF
DNA: TGCGCCAGCAGCCCTGAGTCCTCCTACAATGAGCAGTTCTTC

D: NA
size: NA
length: 15
J: TRBJ1-2
V: TRBV4-3
CDR3: CASSQEYGDNYGYTF
DNA: TGCGCCAGCAGCCAAGAGTACGGGGATAACTATGGCTACACCTTC